This T cell receptor (beta chain) was profiled in a study of CD8 T cells in ankylosing spondylitis. TCRdb processed the 5' RACE reads anew with MiXCR; each CDR3 protein has one entry. In the table there are 250,000 or so distinct CDR3 sequences, under 20% of which are singletons. This clonotype was seen a few times. With 3 bases removed from V and 4 bases from J, the gap between germline ends came to 12 bases. CDR1 is MDHEN and CDR2 is SYDVKM in the germline V gene. This CDR3 has 14 amino acids. Sequenced material: blood, either unsorted or a sorted T cell fraction (not recorded which). The chain combines TRBV28 with TRBJ2-5; D gene uncertain. The clonotype originates from a male donor with ankylosing spondylitis or in good health (not recorded which). CDR3 in amino acids: CASSFQDPTETQYF. As DNA, the CDR3 is TGTGCCAGCAGTTTTCAGGATCCCACAGAGACCCAGTACTTC.